The source of this T cell receptor (beta chain) is a study of CD8 T cells in Susac syndrome. Germline CDR1 MGHRA, CDR2 YSYEKL. The CDR3 runs 18 residues. V shed 0 bases, J shed 5 bases, and the junction held 13 bases outside the gene matches. RNA in amounts of 0.5 to 1 ug was reverse transcribed with random hexamers. Amplification of TCR beta CDR3 was carried out by immunoSEQ multiplex PCR, which covered 54 Vbeta and 13 Jbeta segments. TCRdb used MiXCR to reprocess the immunoSEQ multiplex PCR reads, holding one entry per CDR3 protein. The repertoire has more than 100,000 distinct CDR3 sequences, nearly 95% of them found once; the top ten carry approximately 0.12%. CD8+ and CD4+ T cells from blood underwent TCR beta sequencing.

This sequence joins TRBV4-1 and TRBJ2-5, with TRBD2 identical over 9 bases. Sequenced: CD4+ T cells from PBMCs. The TCR sequence derives from a human donor in good health. CDR3 sequence (DNA): TGCGCCAGCAGCCAAGATCCACTGGGACTAGCAGTTTCCGAGACCCAGTACTTC. It translates to CASSQDPLGLAVSETQYF.